The text below deals with one T cell receptor beta chain. Its matching antigen is unknown. Random hexamers served to reverse transcribe roughly 0.5 to 1 ug RNA. TCRdb fed the immunoSEQ multiplex PCR reads into MiXCR, producing one record per CDR3 protein. The top ten hold around 0.072% of the sample, which has a few hundred thousand distinct CDR3 sequences, just under 95% seen once. The CDR3 has 16 amino acids. With V trimmed by 0 bases and J by 3 bases, 5 bases remained unmatched. Germline-derived CDR1 and CDR2 are SGHNT and YYREEE (reference sequence). These data are taken from a study of CD8 T cells in Susac syndrome. Study-wide results and limits: In its TCR sequencing and HLA analysis, the study acknowledged that the number of individuals was relatively small.

The patients serving as multiple sclerosis controls were treatment-naive. They had stable or active relapsing-remitting disease and fulfilled revised McDonald criteria. While CD8+ and CD4+ T cells were isolated negatively, TEMRA cells were enriched by FACS. The sequencing sample was made of CD4+ T cells from PBMCs. This clonotype was sampled from a human donor with multiple sclerosis. The chain combines TRBV5-4 with TRBJ2-4; 8 bases align to TRBD2. The CDR3: CASSLAPGGGKNIQYF. For the CDR3, the DNA is TGTGCCAGCAGCTTGGCACCCGGGGGGGGCAAAAACATTCAGTACTTC.